This entry lists 10 T cell receptor beta chains sequenced from one sample in a study of T cell responses to AZD1222 COVID-19 vaccine. Libraries were prepared by immunoSEQ multiplex PCR; TCRdb keeps only in-frame clonotypes and omits some of them. Seen here are about 200,000 clones, more than 85% observed once, and the top ten hold 0.95% to 1.1%. This specimen consisted of peripheral blood, obtained on day 0 of MenACWY control vaccination. The receptors stem from an adult in good health.

The chain links TRBV30 to TRBJ1-1; D not certain. Trimming removed 4 bases from V and 4 bases from J, with 7 bases in between. This CDR3 has 11 amino acids. Per the germline V gene, CDR1 is GTSNPN and CDR2 is SVGIG (reference sequence). The CDR3 loop is CAWNKVTEAFF. Written as DNA, the CDR3 is TGTGCCTGGAACAAGGTCACTGAAGCTTTCTTT. The full variable domain, in which reference TRBV30 and TRBJ1-1 provide the parts outside the CDR3, is SQTIHQWPATLVQPVGSPLSLECTVEGTSNPNLYWYRQAAGRGLQLLFYSVGIGQISSEVPQNLSASRPQDRQFILSSKKLLLSDSGFYLCAWNKVTEAFFGQGTRLTVV.

The chain combines TRBV27 with TRBJ2-7, with 10 bases matching TRBD1. The CDR3 has 14 residues. Germline V gene data show CDR1 as MNHEY and CDR2 as SMNVEV (reference sequence). V shed 3 bases and J 4 bases; nucleotides not matched to a gene: 3. CDR3 bases: TGTGCCAGCAGTTTGGGACAGGGGTTATACGAGCAGTACTTC. It translates to CASSLGQGLYEQYF.

This chain joins TRBV5-4 and TRBJ1-5, with TRBD1 as a possible D gene (5 bases). V lost 2 bases to trimming and J lost 3 bases, with 15 bases between them. The CDR3 contains 16 residues. Germline V gene lookup returns CDR1 SGHNT and CDR2 YYREEE (reference sequence). CDR3: CASSFGGRGDNQPQHF. CDR3 bases: TGTGCCAGCAGCTTCGGGGGTCGGGGGGACAATCAGCCCCAGCATTTT.

The CDR3 spells CASSPTSGRGEQYF. CDR3 DNA sequence: TGTGCCAGCAGCCCGACGTCAGGGAGAGGCGAGCAGTACTTC. The gene calls are TRBV3-1 (or the pseudogene TRBV3-2) and TRBJ2-7; D may match TRBD1 or TRBD2 (5 bases each). This CDR3 contains 14 residues. Trimming left V 4 bases short and J 6 bases short, with 16 bases between. In germline, CDR1 is LGHDT, CDR2 YNNKEL (reference sequence).

A remark on this clone: Other DNA sequences in the sample encode the same CDR3. The gene calls are TRBV30 and TRBJ1-5; D unresolved. Between the trimmed V and J ends, which lost 2 bases and 0 bases, there was a span of 5 bases. Looked up from germline, CDR1 is GTSNPN and CDR2 is SVGIG (reference sequence). The CDR3 has 13 amino acids. The CDR3 bases are TGTGCCTGGAGTAGGGATAGCAATCAGCCCCAGCATTTT. It specifies CAWSRDSNQPQHF.

This chain uses TRBV7-2 with TRBJ1-5, with TRBD1 identical over 8 bases. Germline V lookup: CDR1 SGHTA, CDR2 FQGNSA. The CDR3 runs 16 residues. The ends lost 2 bases at V and 0 bases at J; junction bases unmatched: 3. The CDR3 DNA is TGTGCCAGCAGCTTACAGGGGGCAGTTAGCAATCAGCCCCAGCATTTT. The encoded protein is CASSLQGAVSNQPQHF.

CDR3 protein: CATSREQVGELFF. CDR3 DNA: TGTGCCACCAGCAGAGAACAGGTTGGGGAGCTGTTTTTT. The chain employs TRBV15 and TRBJ2-2, with D perhaps TRBD1 (5 bases). The CDR3 extends over 13 amino acids. Per the germline V gene, CDR1 is LNHNV and CDR2 is YYDKDF (reference sequence). The ends were cut back, 0 bases at V and 8 bases at J, with 7 bases in the middle.

V and J are TRBV5-1 and TRBJ1-6; D unclear. The CDR3 consists of 15 residues. Germline V gene sequence: CDR1 SGHRS, CDR2 YFSETQ. V dropped 0 bases and J dropped 7 bases, with 11 bases sitting between them. CDR3 region: CASSLVGRKNSPLHF. CDR3 in DNA: TGCGCCAGCAGCTTGGTAGGGAGGAAGAATTCACCCCTCCACTTT. Drawing the rest from reference TRBV5-1 and TRBJ1-6, the complete variable domain is KAGVTQTPRYLIKTRGQQVTLSCSPISGHRSVSWYQQTPGQGLQFLFEYFSETQRNKGNFPGRFSGRQFSNSRSEMNVSTLELGDSALYLCASSLVGRKNSPLHFGNGTRLTVT.

This chain links TRBV20-1 with TRBJ1-6, with D uncertain. CDR1 DFQATT and CDR2 SNEGSKA come from the germline V gene (reference sequence). Deletions cut 5 bases from V and 14 bases from J, with 13 bases between. The CDR3 covers 11 residues. The CDR3 sequence: CSAQTLGALHF. CDR3 DNA sequence: TGCAGTGCTCAGACCCTTGGGGCCCTCCACTTT.

This clone is a singleton in its sample. The chain has TRBV6-5 and TRBJ1-1; D ambiguous. Germline-derived CDR1 and CDR2 are MNHEY and SVGAGI. The V end was cut by 6 bases, the J end by 0 bases, with 8 bases between. The CDR3 covers 13 residues. CDR3 in amino acids: CASRSYMNTEAFF. The CDR3 DNA follows: TGTGCCAGCAGATCTTATATGAACACTGAAGCTTTCTTT.